This T cell receptor beta chain came from a study of cytomegalovirus exposure and HLA in healthy donors. In the case of this clone: Its antigen is unknown.

In the PCR, 60 Vbeta and 13 Jbeta primers were used. Only in-frame clones appear in the TCRdb table, and some are missing; sequencing was by immunoSEQ multiplex PCR. This table holds 84,000 or so clones, roughly three quarters found once. Study-wide points: Specificity of three CMV-associated chains for CMV antigens was verified in vitro. TCR beta chains associated with HLA were, in a later analysis, more clonally expanded than equally common others.

With 4 bases clipped from V and 5 bases from J, the junction kept 8 bases outside the gene matches. The length of the CDR3 is 15 residues. From germline, CDR1 is SGHTS and CDR2 YDEGEE. The clonotype was recovered from a man younger than 45 in good health and CMV-seronegative. J is TRBJ2-5 and V is TRBV5-8; TRBD1 matches 10 bases. The sample taken for sequencing was PBMCs. CDR3 sequence: CASSAGQGGLETQYF. The CDR3 coding sequence is TGTGCCAGCAGCGCAGGACAGGGGGGACTGGAGACCCAGTACTTC. The entire variable domain, with the rest obtained from reference TRBV5-8 and TRBJ2-5, is as follows: EAGVTQSPTHLIKTRGQQATLRCSPISGHTSVYWYQQALGLGLQFLLWYDEGEERNRGNFPPRFSGRQFPNYSSELNVNALELEDSALYLCASSAGQGGLETQYFGPGTRLLVL.